This T cell receptor beta chain derives from a study of blood T cell repertoires in COVID-19. Study as a whole: The United States, Italy and Spain supplied acute and convalescent COVID-19 samples. In each case, the material was cDNA or gDNA derived from T cells, B-cell-depleted T cells, or PBMCs.

The CDR3 has 16 residues. CDR1 and CDR2 from the germline V gene are KGHSH and LQKENI. V gave up 1 base and J gave up 4 bases, with 14 bases separating them. Authors' analysis steps: Amplification of reference gene primers provided the estimated nucleated cell counts. Assay used: immunoSEQ multiplex PCR; TCRdb lists only in-frame clones, some missing. That table furnishes V, J and clone size, whereas the DNA furnished D and trimming. In the table there are about 200,000 clones, less than 90% of which are singletons. This receptor was taken from a middle-aged man with acute or convalescent COVID-19. Sequenced input: peripheral blood. This chain uses TRBV18 with TRBJ1-3; D possibly corresponds to TRBD1 (6 bases). The CDR3 DNA is TGTGCCAGCTCACCACAGGCAGGGGCCGCCGGAAACACCATATATTTT. Its protein is CASSPQAGAAGNTIYF.